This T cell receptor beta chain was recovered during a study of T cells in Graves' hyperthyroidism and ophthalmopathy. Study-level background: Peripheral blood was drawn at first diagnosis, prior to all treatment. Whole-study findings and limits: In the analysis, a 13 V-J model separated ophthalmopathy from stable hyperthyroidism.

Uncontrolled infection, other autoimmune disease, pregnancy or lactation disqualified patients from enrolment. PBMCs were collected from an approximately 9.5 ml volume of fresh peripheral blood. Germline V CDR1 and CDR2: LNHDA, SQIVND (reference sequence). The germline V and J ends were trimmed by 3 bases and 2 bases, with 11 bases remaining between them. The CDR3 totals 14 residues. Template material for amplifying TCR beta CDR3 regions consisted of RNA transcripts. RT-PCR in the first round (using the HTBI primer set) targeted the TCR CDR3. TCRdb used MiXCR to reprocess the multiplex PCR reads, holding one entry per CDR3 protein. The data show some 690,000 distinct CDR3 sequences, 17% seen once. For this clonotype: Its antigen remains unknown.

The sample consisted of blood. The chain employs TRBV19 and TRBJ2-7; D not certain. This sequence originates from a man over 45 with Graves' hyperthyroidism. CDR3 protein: CASSMRHGPYEQYF. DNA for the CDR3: TGTGCCAGTAGTATGAGACACGGACCCTACGAGCAGTACTTC.